The clone carrying this T cell receptor beta chain has just a few counts. The sample comes from a study of cytotoxic CD8 clonotypes in ibrutinib-treated CLL. The V and J ends lost 3 bases and 5 bases, in that order; junction bases with no gene match: 7. Germline V gene data show CDR1 as SGHRS and CDR2 as YFSETQ. The CDR3 sequence is 15 residues long. Method: immunoSEQ multiplex PCR; TCRdb's copy keeps in-frame clones and lacks some. The data hold under 200,000 clones, with 84% observed a single time. The sequencing here drew on PBMCs, taken after 24 months of ibrutinib treatment. The rearrangement joins TRBV5-1 to TRBJ1-1; 10 bases match TRBD1. This TCR was sampled from a human donor with chronic lymphocytic leukemia. CDR3 nucleotides: TGCGCCAGCAGCTCGACCGGGACAGGGGTGACTGAAGCTTTCTTT. It yields the protein CASSSTGTGVTEAFF.